These 26 T cell receptor beta chains were all obtained from the same sample, sequenced in a study of shared clonotypes between healthy human individuals. Clones were read by immunoSEQ multiplex PCR, and TCRdb kept only the in-frame ones, dropping some. The sample carries about 710,000 clones, about 80% recorded once. Sequencing was performed on memory CD4+ T cells sorted from blood. Subset reported: CD45RA-negative fraction. The receptors here all came from a woman younger than 45 in good health.

The chain joins TRBV27 to TRBJ1-4; the D gene is possibly TRBD1 (5 bases). CDR1 MNHEY and CDR2 SMNVEV come from the germline V gene (reference sequence). The CDR3 totals 14 residues. V lost 6 bases, J lost 1 base, and 9 bases lay in between. The CDR3 DNA reads as TGTGCCAGCAGCTGGGGGGGAACTAATGAAAAACTGTTTTTT. Translating gives CASSWGGTNEKLFF.

The V and J genes are TRBV7-8 and TRBJ2-2, with TRBD2 identical over 7 bases. V dropped 1 base and J dropped 2; count of bases not matched to a gene: 4. The CDR3 runs to 16 residues. The germline gives CDR1 SGHVS, CDR2 FQNEAQ. This CDR3 reads CASSLVRGRNTGELFF. CDR3 DNA sequence: TGTGCCAGCAGCTTAGTGCGCGGGAGAAACACCGGGGAGCTGTTTTTT. Full variable domain (rest looked up from reference TRBV7-8 and TRBJ2-2): GAGVSQSPRYKVAKRGQDVALRCDPISGHVSLFWYQQALGQGPEFLTYFQNEAQLDKSGLPSDRFFAERPEGSVSTLKIQRTQQEDSAVYLCASSLVRGRNTGELFFGEGSRLTVL.

V gene TRBV5-1 combines with J gene TRBJ2-1; 14 nucleotides agree with TRBD2. V dropped 4 bases and J dropped 8; count of bases not matched to a gene: 11. Germline CDR1 and CDR2: SGHRS and YFSETQ. The CDR3 length is 17 residues. The DNA for the CDR3 is TGCGCCAGCAGCCCAAGGACTAGCGGGAGGAGAAAGGATGAGCAGTTCTTC. Protein product: CASSPRTSGRRKDEQFF.

This chain connects TRBV27 to TRBJ2-7, with 10 bases that match TRBD1. The CDR3 sequence is 17 residues long. V lost 2 bases and J lost 0; bases outside the gene matches: 7. Germline-derived CDR1 and CDR2 are MNHEY and SMNVEV (reference sequence). CDR3 coding DNA: TGTGCCAGCAGTTTACGGGGGACAGGGGAAACCTCCTACGAGCAGTACTTC. Translated: CASSLRGTGETSYEQYF.

The rearrangement uses TRBV25-1 and TRBJ2-5; D might be TRBD1 or TRBD2, each matching 5 bases. V lost 3 bases and J lost 4, with 15 bases in between. This CDR3 comprises 15 residues. Germline assignment: CDR1 MGHDK and CDR2 SYGVNS. The CDR3 here is CASSELGRDGETQYF. The CDR3 nucleotides read TGTGCCAGCAGTGAGTTGGGCAGGGACGGAGAGACCCAGTACTTC. Full variable domain (remainder filled in from reference TRBV25-1 and TRBJ2-5): EADIYQTPRYLVIGTGKKITLECSQTMGHDKMYWYQQDPGMELHLIHYSYGVNSTEKGDLSSESTVSRIRTEHFPLTLESARPSHTSQYLCASSELGRDGETQYFGPGTRLLVL.

The table lists this clone with a count of one. The chain carries TRBV2 and TRBJ2-1; D possibly corresponds to TRBD1 (6 bases). This CDR3 is built from 14 residues. V dropped 3 bases and J dropped 7 bases, with 13 bases sitting between them. CDR1 SNHLY and CDR2 FYNNEI come from the germline V gene. Here the CDR3 reads CASSDGGSWNEQFF. CDR3 coding DNA: TGTGCCAGCAGTGATGGGGGCTCTTGGAATGAGCAGTTCTTC.

The V gene is TRBV28, the J gene TRBJ1-3; possible D gene TRBD1, 5 bases. The length of the CDR3 is 15 residues. V was shortened by 4 bases and J by 0 bases, with 10 bases between the two germline ends. Germline V gives CDR1 MDHEN, CDR2 SYDVKM. The CDR3 loop is CASSSAGSSGNTIYF. The CDR3 DNA reads TGTGCCAGCAGTTCGGCAGGGAGCTCTGGAAACACCATATATTTT.

The V gene is TRBV28, the J gene TRBJ1-2, with D perhaps TRBD1 (6 bases). V gave up 5 bases and J gave up 0 bases, with 13 bases separating them. CDR3 length equals 15 residues. Germline-derived CDR1 and CDR2 are MDHEN and SYDVKM. CDR3 in amino acids: CASSMTGPANYGYTF. As DNA, the CDR3 is TGTGCCAGCAGTATGACAGGACCAGCTAACTATGGCTACACCTTC.

The chain recombines TRBV30 with TRBJ2-5; 9 bases align to TRBD2. Gene TRBJ2-7 matches the end of the DNA better, so the J call may be wrong. Germline V gene sequence: CDR1 GTSNPN, CDR2 SVGIG (reference sequence). The CDR3 has 14 residues. CDR3 in amino acids: CAWKKVAGDYEQYF. DNA of the CDR3: TGTGCCTGGAAAAAGGTAGCGGGAGATTACGAGCAGTACTTC.

The V call is TRBV6-1, the J call TRBJ2-4; maybe TRBD2 (6 bases). Germline values: CDR1 MNHNS, CDR2 SASEGT. The V gene lost 2 bases and the J gene lost 3 bases, with 17 bases spanning the gap. The CDR3 has 17 amino acids. The CDR3 sequence: CASSEFWPLGGKNIQYF. The CDR3 DNA sequence: TGTGCCAGCAGTGAATTCTGGCCGTTGGGGGGCAAAAACATTCAGTACTTC.

V and J are TRBV7-2 and TRBJ2-5, with 12 positions matching TRBD1. With the DNA end fitting TRBJ2-7 better, the J assignment may be wrong. This CDR3 has 15 amino acids. Germline CDR1 and CDR2: SGHTA and FQGNSA. The CDR3 here is CASSLGGTGGDEQYF. In nucleotides, the CDR3 is TGTGCCAGCAGCTTAGGGGGGACAGGGGGCGACGAGCAGTACTTC.

The chain recombines TRBV29-1 with TRBJ2-7; D may be TRBD1 or TRBD2 (5 bases each). CDR3 size: 14 residues. V gave up 7 bases and J gave up 3 bases, with 19 bases separating them. CDR1 SQVTM and CDR2 ANQGSEA come from the germline V gene. This CDR3 is CSAGGLERGYEQYF. CDR3 DNA sequence: TGCAGCGCCGGAGGCCTGGAGAGGGGCTACGAGCAGTACTTC.

The chain employs TRBV9 and TRBJ2-1; 13 bases line up with TRBD2. The CDR3 sequence is 17 residues long. Germline-derived CDR1 and CDR2 are SGDLS and YYNGEE. The V and J ends lost 3 bases and 0 bases, in that order; junction bases with no gene match: 3. DNA of the CDR3: TGTGCCAGCAGCGAAGGGACTAGCGGGGTCTCCTACAATGAGCAGTTCTTC. This gives the protein CASSEGTSGVSYNEQFF.

Comment on this clone: Additional DNA sequences in this sample encode the identical CDR3. The genes are TRBV6-5 and TRBJ1-5; a possible D gene is TRBD1 (5 bases). The germline V gene has CDR1 MNHEY and CDR2 SVGAGI. There are 14 residues in the CDR3. V was pared by 4 bases and J by 2 bases, with 9 bases between. The CDR3 bases are TGTGCCAGCAGTTTACGGGGGGGCAATCAGCCCCAGCATTTT. This codes for CASSLRGGNQPQHF.

For this clone: It may be a read error: a sequence one base away is much more abundant. The same CDR3 can be traced to other DNA sequences in this sample. The chain has TRBV2 and TRBJ1-1, with D maybe TRBD1 (5 bases). The germline gives CDR1 SNHLY, CDR2 FYNNEI. The V and J ends lost 5 bases and 1 base respectively, with 8 bases between them. The CDR3 is made up of 13 amino acids. This CDR3 reads CASSRQGNTEAFF. In nucleotides, the CDR3 is TGTGCCAGCAGTCGCCAGGGGAACACTGAAGCTTTCTTT. The full variable domain, rest sourced from reference TRBV2 and TRBJ1-1, is EPEVTQTPSHQVTQMGQEVILRCVPISNHLYFYWYRQILGQKVEFLVSFYNNEISEKSEIFDDQFSVERPDGSNFTLKIRSTKLEDSAMYFCASSRQGNTEAFFGQGTRLTVV.

J is TRBJ1-1 and V is TRBV10-1, with TRBD1 identical over 10 bases. The V and J ends lost 6 bases and 1 base, in that order; junction bases with no gene match: 11. The CDR3 is made up of 17 amino acids. Germline V gene lookup returns CDR1 WNHNN and CDR2 SYGVQD (reference sequence). The CDR3 reads CASSLVPGQGSNTEAFF. The CDR3 region has the DNA TGCGCCAGCAGCCTCGTCCCGGGACAGGGGTCGAACACTGAAGCTTTCTTT.

The CDR3 region is CASSQGQSSYEQYF. The CDR3 DNA reads TGTGCCAGCAGCCAGGGACAGAGCTCCTACGAGCAGTACTTC. The chain is built from TRBV5-4 and TRBJ2-7; 7 bases fit TRBD1. Unmatched junction bases numbered 4, after V lost 4 bases and J lost 0 bases. Germline-derived CDR1 and CDR2 are SGHNT and YYREEE (reference sequence). CDR3 size: 14 residues.

CDR3 sequence: CAWDRGGNQPQHF. CDR3 nucleotide sequence: TGTGCCTGGGACAGGGGAGGCAATCAGCCCCAGCATTTT. The chain couples TRBV30 to TRBJ1-5, with 8 bases identical to TRBD1. The V gene's germline CDR1 is GTSNPN and CDR2 SVGIG (reference sequence). This CDR3 is 13 amino acids long. J lost 2 bases, V lost 5 bases, and 2 bases had no gene match.

The chain links TRBV11-2 to TRBJ1-1, with D tentatively TRBD1 (5 bases). The V and J ends lost 0 bases and 6 bases respectively, with 11 bases between them. This CDR3 has 14 residues. In germline, CDR1 is SGHAT, CDR2 FQNNGV. CDR3 protein: CASSLDRQIPEAFF. The DNA for the CDR3 is TGTGCCAGCAGCTTAGATCGACAGATTCCTGAAGCTTTCTTT.

The table lists this clone with a few counts. This chain links TRBV29-1 with TRBJ2-7, with TRBD2 as a possible D gene (6 bases). Germline V gene sequence: CDR1 SQVTM, CDR2 ANQGSEA. The V gene lost 4 bases and the J gene lost 2 bases, with 6 bases spanning the gap. The CDR3 sequence is 11 residues long. DNA of the CDR3: TGCAGCGTTGGGGGGGCCTACGAGCAGTACTTC. The encoded protein is CSVGGAYEQYF.

The V gene is TRBV5-8, the J gene TRBJ1-5; perhaps TRBD1 as D (6 bases). Germline lookup yields CDR1 SGHTS and CDR2 YDEGEE. This CDR3 has 14 residues. V was pared by 5 bases and J by 9 bases, with 18 bases between. The CDR3 region has the DNA TGTGCCAGCAGTAAAGGGCCAGCGGACAGGCCCCAGCATTTT. Translated, it gives CASSKGPADRPQHF.

This clone was found a few times. The V gene is TRBV19, the J gene TRBJ2-2; tentatively, D is TRBD1 (6 bases). The CDR3 has 14 residues. In germline, CDR1 is LNHDA, CDR2 SQIVND (reference sequence). With 6 bases removed from V and 7 bases from J, the gap between germline ends came to 15 bases. CDR3: CASSTRGTNGELFF. CDR3 DNA: TGTGCCAGTAGCACCAGGGGTACGAACGGGGAGCTGTTTTTT.

Points on this clone: Different DNA sequences within this sample yield the same CDR3. The chain employs TRBV18 and TRBJ2-7, with TRBD1 identical over 7 bases. This CDR3 region has 14 residues. V gave up 1 base and J gave up 3 bases; unmatched junction bases: 3. Germline-derived CDR1 and CDR2 are KGHSH and LQKENI. This CDR3 reads CASSPRQGVYEQYF. DNA for the CDR3: TGTGCCAGCTCACCACGGCAGGGGGTCTACGAGCAGTACTTC. The full variable domain, in which reference TRBV18 and TRBJ2-7 provide the parts outside the CDR3, is NAGVMQNPRHLVRRRGQEARLRCSPMKGHSHVYWYRQLPEEGLKFMVYLQKENIIDESGMPKERFSAEFPKEGPSILRIQQVVRGDSAAYFCASSPRQGVYEQYFGPGTRLTVT.

The rearrangement joins TRBV4-1 to TRBJ1-4; 7 positions agree with TRBD1. The V gene end was trimmed by 3 bases and the J gene end by 8 bases; junction bases not matched to a gene: 12. From germline, CDR1 is MGHRA and CDR2 YSYEKL. The CDR3 loop spans 16 amino acids. This CDR3 reads CASSHKSLSRGEKLFF. The CDR3 DNA reads TGCGCCAGCAGCCACAAGAGCCTCTCCAGGGGGGAAAAACTGTTTTTT.

The chain combines TRBV7-8 with TRBJ2-5; 11 bases fit TRBD2. The CDR3 has 16 amino acids. Per the germline V gene, CDR1 is SGHVS and CDR2 is FQNEAQ. Germline trimming cut 1 base from V and 5 bases from J; bases unmatched to any gene: 6. This chain's CDR3 is CASSLVRLAGGETQYF. The DNA of the CDR3 is TGTGCCAGCAGCTTAGTACGGCTAGCGGGAGGTGAGACCCAGTACTTC.

The chain combines TRBV11-3 with TRBJ2-7; 11 bases fit TRBD1. CDR3 size: 18 residues. Germline CDR1 SGHNT, CDR2 YENEEA. V trimming: 10 bases; J trimming: 4 bases; junction bases outside the gene matches: 21. The CDR3 DNA reads TGTGCCACCCCACCCAGGGACAGGGGGAGCAGGCCTGGATACGAGCAGTACTTC. Protein product: CATPPRDRGSRPGYEQYF. Full variable domain (missing parts from reference TRBV11-3 and TRBJ2-7): EAGVVQSPRYKIIEKKQPVAFWCNPISGHNTLYWYLQNLGQGPELLIRYENEEAVDDSQLPKDRFSAERLKGVDSTLKIQPAELGDSAVYLCATPPRDRGSRPGYEQYFGPGTRLTVT.